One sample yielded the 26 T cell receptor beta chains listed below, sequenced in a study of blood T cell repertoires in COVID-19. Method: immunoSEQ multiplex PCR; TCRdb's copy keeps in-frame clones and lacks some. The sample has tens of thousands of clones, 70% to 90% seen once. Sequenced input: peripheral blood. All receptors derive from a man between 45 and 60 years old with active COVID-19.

CDR3 protein: CASSLASGRANGELFF. The DNA for the CDR3 is TGTGCCAGCAGCTTAGCTAGCGGGAGGGCGAACGGGGAGCTGTTTTTT. The V call is TRBV7-2, the J call TRBJ2-2, with TRBD2 identical over 11 bases. The germline V gene has CDR1 SGHTA and CDR2 FQGNSA. The CDR3 extends over 16 amino acids. The junction had 4 bases not matched to a gene; V was cut back by 0 bases and J by 7 bases.

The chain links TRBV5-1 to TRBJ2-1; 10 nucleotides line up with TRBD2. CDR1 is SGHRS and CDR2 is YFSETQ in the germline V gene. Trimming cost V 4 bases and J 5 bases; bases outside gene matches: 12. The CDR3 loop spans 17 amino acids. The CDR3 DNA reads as TGCGCCAGCAGCGATCCGTCTCTAGCGGGAGTCAACAATGAGCAGTTCTTC. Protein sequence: CASSDPSLAGVNNEQFF.

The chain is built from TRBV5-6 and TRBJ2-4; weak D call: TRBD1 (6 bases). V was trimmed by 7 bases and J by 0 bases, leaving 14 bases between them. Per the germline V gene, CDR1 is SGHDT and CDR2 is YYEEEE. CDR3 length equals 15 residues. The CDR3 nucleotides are TGTGCCAGCCGCGACAGGAGCCTAGCCAAAAACATTCAGTACTTC. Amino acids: CASRDRSLAKNIQYF.

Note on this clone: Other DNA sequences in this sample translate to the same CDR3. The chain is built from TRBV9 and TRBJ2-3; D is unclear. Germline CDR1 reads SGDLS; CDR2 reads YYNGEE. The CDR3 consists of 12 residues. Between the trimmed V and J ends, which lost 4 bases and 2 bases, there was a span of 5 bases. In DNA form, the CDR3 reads TGTGCCAGCAGCCCTAACACAGATACGCAGTATTTT. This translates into CASSPNTDTQYF.

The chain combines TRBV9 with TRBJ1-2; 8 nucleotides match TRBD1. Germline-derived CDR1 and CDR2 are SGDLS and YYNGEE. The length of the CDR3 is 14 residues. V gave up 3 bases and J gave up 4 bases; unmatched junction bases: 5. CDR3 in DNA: TGTGCCAGCAGCGGGGGACAGGTGGGCTATGGCTACACCTTC. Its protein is CASSGGQVGYGYTF. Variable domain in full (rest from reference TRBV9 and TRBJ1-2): DSGVTQTPKHLITATGQRVTLRCSPRSGDLSVYWYQQSLDQGLQFLIQYYNGEERAKGNILERFSAQQFPDLHSELNLSSLELGDSALYFCASSGGQVGYGYTFGSGTRLTVV.

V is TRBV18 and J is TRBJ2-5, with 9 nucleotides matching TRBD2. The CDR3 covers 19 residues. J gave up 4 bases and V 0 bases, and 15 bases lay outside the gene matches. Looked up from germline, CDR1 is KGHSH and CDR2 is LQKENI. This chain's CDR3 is CASSPPAGGLRGRGETQYF. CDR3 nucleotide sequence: TGTGCCAGCTCACCACCGGCAGGCGGTCTTCGCGGGAGGGGAGAGACCCAGTACTTC.

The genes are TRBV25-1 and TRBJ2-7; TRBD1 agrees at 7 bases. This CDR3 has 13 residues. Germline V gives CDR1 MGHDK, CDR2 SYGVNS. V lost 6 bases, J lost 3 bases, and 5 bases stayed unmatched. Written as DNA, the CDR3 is TGTGCCAGCAGGGGACAGCTAAACTACGAGCAGTACTTC. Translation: CASRGQLNYEQYF.

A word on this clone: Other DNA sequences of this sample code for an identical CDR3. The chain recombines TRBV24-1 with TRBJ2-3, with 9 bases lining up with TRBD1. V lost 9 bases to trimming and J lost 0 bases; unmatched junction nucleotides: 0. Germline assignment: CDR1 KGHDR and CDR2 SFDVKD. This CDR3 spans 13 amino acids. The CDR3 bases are TGTGCCACCGGGACAGGGAGCACAGATACGCAGTATTTT. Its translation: CATGTGSTDTQYF.

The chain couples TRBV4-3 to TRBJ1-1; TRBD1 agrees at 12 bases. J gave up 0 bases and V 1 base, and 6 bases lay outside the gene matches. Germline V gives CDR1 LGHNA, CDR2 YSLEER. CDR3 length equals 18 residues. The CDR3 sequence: CASSQGAGTGGMNTEAFF. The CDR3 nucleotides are TGCGCCAGCAGCCAAGGGGCCGGGACAGGGGGCATGAACACTGAAGCTTTCTTT.

The DNA for the CDR3 is TGTGCCAGCAGCTCGACTAGCGGGAGGGAGAGTGAGCAGTTCTTC. Translated: CASSSTSGRESEQFF. The chain employs TRBV11-2 and TRBJ2-1, with 14 positions matching TRBD2. J gave up 9 bases and V 4 bases, and 5 bases lay outside the gene matches. This CDR3 has 15 amino acids. Germline lookup yields CDR1 SGHAT and CDR2 FQNNGV.

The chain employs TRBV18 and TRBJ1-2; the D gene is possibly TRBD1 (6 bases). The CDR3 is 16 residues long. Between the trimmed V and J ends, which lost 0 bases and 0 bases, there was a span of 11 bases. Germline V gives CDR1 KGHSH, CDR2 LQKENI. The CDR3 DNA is TGTGCCAGCTCACCACCGTCTAACAGGGCTAACTATGGCTACACCTTC. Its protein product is CASSPPSNRANYGYTF. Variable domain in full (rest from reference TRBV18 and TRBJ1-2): NAGVMQNPRHLVRRRGQEARLRCSPMKGHSHVYWYRQLPEEGLKFMVYLQKENIIDESGMPKERFSAEFPKEGPSILRIQQVVRGDSAAYFCASSPPSNRANYGYTFGSGTRLTVV.

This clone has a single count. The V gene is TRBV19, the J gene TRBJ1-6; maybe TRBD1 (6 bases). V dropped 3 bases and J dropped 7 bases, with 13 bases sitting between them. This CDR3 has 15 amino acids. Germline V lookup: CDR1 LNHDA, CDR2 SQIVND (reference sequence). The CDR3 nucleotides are TGTGCCAGTAGTATGGTGGGCAGGGGCAATTCACCCCTCCACTTT. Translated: CASSMVGRGNSPLHF.

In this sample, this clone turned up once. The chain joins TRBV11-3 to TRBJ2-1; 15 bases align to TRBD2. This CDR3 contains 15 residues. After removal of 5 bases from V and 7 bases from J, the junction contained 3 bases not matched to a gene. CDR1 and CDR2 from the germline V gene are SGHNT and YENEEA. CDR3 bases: TGTGCCAGCAGCAACGGACTAGCGGGAGGGAATGAGCAGTTCTTC. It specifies CASSNGLAGGNEQFF. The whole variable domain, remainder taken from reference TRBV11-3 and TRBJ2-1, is EAGVVQSPRYKIIEKKQPVAFWCNPISGHNTLYWYLQNLGQGPELLIRYENEEAVDDSQLPKDRFSAERLKGVDSTLKIQPAELGDSAVYLCASSNGLAGGNEQFFGPGTRLTVL.

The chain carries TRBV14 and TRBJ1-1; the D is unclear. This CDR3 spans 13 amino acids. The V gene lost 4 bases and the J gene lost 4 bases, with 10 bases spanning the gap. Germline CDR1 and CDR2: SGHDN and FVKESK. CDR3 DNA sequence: TGTGCCAGCAGCCGTGAGATCGCCACTGAAGCTTTCTTT. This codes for CASSREIATEAFF.

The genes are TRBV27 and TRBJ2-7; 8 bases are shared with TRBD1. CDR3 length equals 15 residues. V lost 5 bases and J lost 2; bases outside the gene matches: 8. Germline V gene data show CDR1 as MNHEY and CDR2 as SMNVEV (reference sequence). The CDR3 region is CASSPQGALPYEQYV. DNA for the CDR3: TGTGCCAGCAGTCCCCAGGGGGCGCTTCCCTACGAGCAGTACGTC.

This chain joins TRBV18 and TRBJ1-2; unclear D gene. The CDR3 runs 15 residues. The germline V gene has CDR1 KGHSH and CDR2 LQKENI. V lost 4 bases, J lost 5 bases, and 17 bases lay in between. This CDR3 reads CASSLGRGGVYGYTF. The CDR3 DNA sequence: TGTGCCAGCTCACTAGGTCGCGGCGGTGTTTATGGCTACACCTTC.

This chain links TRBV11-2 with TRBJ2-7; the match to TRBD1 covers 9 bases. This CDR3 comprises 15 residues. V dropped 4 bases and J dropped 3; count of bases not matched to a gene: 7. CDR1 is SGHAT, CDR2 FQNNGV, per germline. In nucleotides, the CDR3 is TGTGCCAGCAGCTCCTCCGGGACAGGGATCTACGAGCAGTACGTC. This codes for CASSSSGTGIYEQYV.

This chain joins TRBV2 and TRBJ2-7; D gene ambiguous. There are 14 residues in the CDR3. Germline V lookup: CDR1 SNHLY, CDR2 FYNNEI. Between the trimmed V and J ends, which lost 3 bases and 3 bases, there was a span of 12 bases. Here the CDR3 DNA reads TGTGCCAGCAGTGACACTCGCGTCCTCTACGAGCAGTACTTC. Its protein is CASSDTRVLYEQYF. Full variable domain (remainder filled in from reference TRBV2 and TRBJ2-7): EPEVTQTPSHQVTQMGQEVILRCVPISNHLYFYWYRQILGQKVEFLVSFYNNEISEKSEIFDDQFSVERPDGSNFTLKIRSTKLEDSAMYFCASSDTRVLYEQYFGPGTRLTVT.

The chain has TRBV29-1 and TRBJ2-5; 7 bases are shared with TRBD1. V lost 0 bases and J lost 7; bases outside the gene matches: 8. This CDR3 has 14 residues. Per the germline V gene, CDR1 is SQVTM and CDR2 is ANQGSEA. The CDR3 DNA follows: TGCAGCGTTGAAGAGCCGGACAGGCTGTGGACCCAGTACTTC. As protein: CSVEEPDRLWTQYF.

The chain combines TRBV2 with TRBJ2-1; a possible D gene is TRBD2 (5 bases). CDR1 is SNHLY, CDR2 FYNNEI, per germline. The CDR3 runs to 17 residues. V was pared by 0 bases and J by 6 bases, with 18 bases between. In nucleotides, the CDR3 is TGTGCCAGCAGTGAAGCCTCGGCGGACCCAAGCGGCAATGAGCAGTTCTTC. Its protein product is CASSEASADPSGNEQFF.

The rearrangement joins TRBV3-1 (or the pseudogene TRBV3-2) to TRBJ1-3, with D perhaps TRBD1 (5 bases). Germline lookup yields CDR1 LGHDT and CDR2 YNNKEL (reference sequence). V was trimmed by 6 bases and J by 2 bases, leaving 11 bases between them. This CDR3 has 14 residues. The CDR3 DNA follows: TGTGCCAGCAGTCCAGGGTCCCCTGGAAACACCATATATTTT. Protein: CASSPGSPGNTIYF.

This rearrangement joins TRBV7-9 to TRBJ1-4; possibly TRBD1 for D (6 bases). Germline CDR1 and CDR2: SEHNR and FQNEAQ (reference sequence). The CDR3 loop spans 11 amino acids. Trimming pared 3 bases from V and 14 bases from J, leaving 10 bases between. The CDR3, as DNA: TGTGCCAGCAGCTTTGGACAGACGCTGTTTTTT. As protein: CASSFGQTLFF.

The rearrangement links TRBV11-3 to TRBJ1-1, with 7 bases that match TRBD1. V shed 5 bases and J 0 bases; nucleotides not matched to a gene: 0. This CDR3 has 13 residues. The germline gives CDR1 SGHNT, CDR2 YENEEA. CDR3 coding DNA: TGTGCCAGCAGCGGACAGGTGAACACTGAAGCTTTCTTT. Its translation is CASSGQVNTEAFF.

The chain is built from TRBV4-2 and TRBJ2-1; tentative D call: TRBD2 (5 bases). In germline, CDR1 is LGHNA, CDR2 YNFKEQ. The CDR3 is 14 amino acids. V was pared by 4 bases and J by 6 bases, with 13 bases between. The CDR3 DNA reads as TGTGCCAGCAGCCCCGGGGAACTCAGCAATGAGCAGTTCTTC. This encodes CASSPGELSNEQFF.

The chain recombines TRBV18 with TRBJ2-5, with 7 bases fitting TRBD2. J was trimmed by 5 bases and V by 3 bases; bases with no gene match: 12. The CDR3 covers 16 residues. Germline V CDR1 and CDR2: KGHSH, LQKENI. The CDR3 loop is CASSPGSGRAPETQYF. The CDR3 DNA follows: TGTGCCAGCTCACCGGGTTCTGGGAGGGCCCCGGAGACCCAGTACTTC.

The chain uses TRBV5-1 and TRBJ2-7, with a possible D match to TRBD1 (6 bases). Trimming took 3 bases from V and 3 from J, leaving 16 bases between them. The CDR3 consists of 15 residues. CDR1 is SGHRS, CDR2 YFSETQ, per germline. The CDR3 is CASSYNLDRLYEQYF. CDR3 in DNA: TGCGCCAGCAGCTACAATTTAGACAGGCTCTACGAGCAGTACTTC.